What follows are 2 T cell receptor beta chains derived from one specimen sequenced in a study of post-analysis software for immune sequencing data. Study-level results: TRBV5-6, TRBV5-1 and TRBV20-1 were among a handful of TRBV segments more frequent in patients than controls.

Presence of unique molecular identifiers characterized the TCR beta cDNA libraries. TCRdb analysed the PCR reads with MiXCR anew, one entry per CDR3 protein. This sample yields more than 350,000 distinct CDR3 sequences, of which over 30% are seen a single time; around 8% belongs to the top ten. These receptors are not linked to any known antigen. Sample: blood. These receptors originate from a girl aged 2 to 9 with multiple sclerosis.

There are a few counts of this clonotype. This chain links TRBV7-8 with TRBJ1-2; TRBD1 matches at 9 bases. The length of the CDR3 is 18 residues. From germline, CDR1 is SGHVS and CDR2 FQNEAQ. The junction had 11 bases not matched to a gene; V was cut back by 0 bases and J by 3 bases. CDR3 sequence reads: CASSLAGTGNRLDYGYTF. The CDR3 coding sequence is TGTGCCAGCAGCTTAGCCGGGACAGGGAATAGGTTGGACTATGGCTACACCTTC. Looking up the rest from reference TRBV7-8 and TRBJ1-2 gives the full variable domain: GAGVSQSPRYKVAKRGQDVALRCDPISGHVSLFWYQQALGQGPEFLTYFQNEAQLDKSGLPSDRFFAERPEGSVSTLKIQRTQQEDSAVYLCASSLAGTGNRLDYGYTFGSGTRLTVV.

The chain joins TRBV29-1 to TRBJ2-3, with TRBD1 identical over 8 bases. The CDR3 covers 15 residues. V shed 7 bases and J 0 bases; nucleotides not matched to a gene: 9. CDR1 is SQVTM and CDR2 is ANQGSEA in the germline V gene. The CDR3 coding sequence is TGCAGCGCGGACCTGAACAGGGGGAGCACAGATACGCAGTATTTT. Protein product: CSADLNRGSTDTQYF.